These 28 T cell receptor beta chains were all obtained from the same sample, sequenced in a study of blood T cell repertoires in COVID-19. The repertoire was sequenced with immunoSEQ multiplex PCR; TCRdb's copy has only in-frame clones and lacks some. The sample lists around 180,000 clones; 80% were seen once. Material for sequencing was peripheral blood. The receptor source for this set is a man between 65 and 85 years old with active or convalescent COVID-19.

The chain carries TRBV4-1 and TRBJ2-1; 8 positions match TRBD1. There are 16 residues in the CDR3. With V trimmed by 2 bases and J by 8 bases, 11 bases remained unmatched. The germline V gene encodes CDR1 MGHRA and CDR2 YSYEKL. The chain's CDR3 is CASSQPLEDRVDEQFF. CDR3 coding DNA: TGCGCCAGCAGCCAACCGTTGGAGGACAGGGTCGATGAGCAGTTCTTC.

The chain carries TRBV11-1 and TRBJ1-2, with D tentatively TRBD1 (6 bases). The CDR3 sequence is 15 residues long. V was clipped by 6 bases and J by 4 bases, with 18 bases between them. CDR1 is SGHAT, CDR2 FQDESV, per germline (reference sequence). Here the CDR3 reads CASSSDTRGFYGYTF. CDR3 sequence (DNA): TGTGCCAGCAGTTCTGACACCAGGGGCTTCTATGGCTACACCTTC. Full variable domain (missing parts from reference TRBV11-1 and TRBJ1-2): EAEVAQSPRYKITEKSQAVAFWCDPISGHATLYWYRQILGQGPELLVQFQDESVVDDSQLPKDRFSAERLKGVDSTLKIQPAELGDSAMYLCASSSDTRGFYGYTFGSGTRLTVV.

The chain carries TRBV7-9 and TRBJ1-4; D is ambiguous. Germline loops: CDR1 SEHNR, CDR2 FQNEAQ (reference sequence). This CDR3 has 12 amino acids. Trimming took 9 bases from V and 6 from J, leaving 11 bases between them. The CDR3 DNA is TGTGCCAGTAGAGGTTTGGATGAAAAACTGTTTTTT. Translating gives CASRGLDEKLFF. Looking up the rest from reference TRBV7-9 and TRBJ1-4 gives the full variable domain: DTGVSQNPRHKITKRGQNVTFRCDPISEHNRLYWYRQTLGQGPEFLTYFQNEAQLEKSRLLSDRFSAERPKGSFSTLEIQRTEQGDSAMYLCASRGLDEKLFFGSGTQLSVL.

The genes are TRBV7-8 and TRBJ2-2; perhaps TRBD2 as D (6 bases). CDR1 SGHVS and CDR2 FQNEAQ come from the germline V gene. CDR3 length equals 17 residues. The V end lost 5 bases, the J end lost 3 bases, and 19 bases lay between the germline ends. CDR3 sequence: CASSDSHSGGDTGELFF. CDR3 in DNA: TGTGCCAGCAGCGACTCCCATTCCGGGGGTGACACCGGGGAGCTGTTTTTT.

The chain uses TRBV19 and TRBJ1-2; D not resolved. Germline CDR1 and CDR2: LNHDA and SQIVND (reference sequence). The CDR3 has 14 residues. The V gene lost 6 bases and the J gene lost 4 bases, with 15 bases spanning the gap. The CDR3 DNA reads TGTGCCAGTAGCCAGTCTGAGGGAAGCTATGGCTACACCTTC. Its protein product is CASSQSEGSYGYTF.

The chain carries TRBV11-2 and TRBJ2-5, with D possibly matching TRBD2 (5 bases). Germline CDR1 reads SGHAT; CDR2 reads FQNNGV. CDR3 length: 15 amino acids. The germline V and J ends were trimmed by 0 bases and 2 bases, with 10 bases remaining between them. The CDR3 loop reads CASSLDGGGQETQYF. The CDR3 DNA reads TGTGCCAGCAGCTTAGATGGCGGAGGACAAGAGACCCAGTACTTC.

This clone came up a few times. The same CDR3 is also encoded by other DNA sequences in this sample. This chain connects TRBV5-1 to TRBJ1-1, with a weak D call TRBD1 (6 bases). CDR1 SGHRS and CDR2 YFSETQ come from the germline V gene. The CDR3 totals 14 residues. Between the trimmed V and J ends, which lost 4 bases and 2 bases, there was a span of 12 bases. The CDR3 DNA reads as TGCGCCAGCAGCCCGGGACAACCTAACACTGAAGCTTTCTTT. Translated: CASSPGQPNTEAFF.

This rearrangement joins TRBV10-1 to TRBJ1-2; D is unclear. From germline, CDR1 is WNHNN and CDR2 SYGVQD (reference sequence). Between the trimmed V and J ends, which lost 3 bases and 6 bases, there was a span of 11 bases. The CDR3 sequence is 13 residues long. CDR3 DNA: TGCGCCAGCAGTGAAGAACAGCAACATGGCTACACCTTC. This translates into CASSEEQQHGYTF.

The chain joins TRBV27 to TRBJ2-1; the match to TRBD2 covers 9 bases. Germline lookup yields CDR1 MNHEY and CDR2 SMNVEV (reference sequence). This CDR3 has 14 amino acids. V gave up 5 bases and J gave up 4 bases; unmatched junction bases: 3. CDR3 in DNA: TGTGCCAGCAGTACAAGCGGGAGGTACAATGAGCAGTTCTTC. It codes for CASSTSGRYNEQFF.

The rearrangement uses TRBV10-1 and TRBJ1-6, with 7 bases lining up with TRBD1. CDR3 size: 17 residues. V dropped 5 bases and J dropped 6; count of bases not matched to a gene: 13. Germline CDR1 and CDR2: WNHNN and SYGVQD (reference sequence). The CDR3 DNA is TGCGCCAGCAGTTGGGGTCTAGGACAGGAGACTAATTCACCCCTCCACTTT. Protein product: CASSWGLGQETNSPLHF.

The chain uses TRBV4-2 and TRBJ1-4; weak D call: TRBD1 (5 bases). Germline loops: CDR1 LGHNA, CDR2 YNFKEQ. The V and J ends lost 1 base and 0 bases respectively, with 12 bases between them. The CDR3 is 17 amino acids. The CDR3 loop reads CASSQGATVATNEKLFF. CDR3 nucleotide sequence: TGTGCCAGCAGCCAAGGGGCGACAGTTGCAACTAATGAAAAACTGTTTTTT.

The V gene is TRBV24-1, the J gene TRBJ2-1; 7 bases match TRBD2. Germline V lookup: CDR1 KGHDR, CDR2 SFDVKD. Germline trimming cut 3 bases from V and 9 bases from J; bases unmatched to any gene: 10. This CDR3 is 15 amino acids long. CDR3 in amino acids: CATSDGLEAAGEQFF. DNA for the CDR3: TGTGCCACCAGTGATGGACTAGAGGCGGCAGGTGAGCAGTTCTTC.

The chain couples TRBV24-1 to TRBJ2-3, with 13 bases matching TRBD2. CDR3 length: 16 amino acids. V dropped 4 bases and J dropped 6; count of bases not matched to a gene: 6. CDR1 and CDR2 from the germline V gene are KGHDR and SFDVKD. CDR3 loop: CATSDPGTSGADTQYF. Here the CDR3 DNA reads TGTGCCACCAGTGACCCCGGGACTAGCGGGGCTGATACGCAGTATTTT.

This clone appeared once. The rearrangement uses TRBV3-1 (or the pseudogene TRBV3-2) and TRBJ1-2, with TRBD1 matching 7 bases. In germline, CDR1 is LGHDT, CDR2 YNNKEL (reference sequence). The CDR3 loop spans 15 amino acids. Trimming at V came to 4 bases and at J to 4 bases, leaving 9 bases not matched to a gene. The CDR3 bases are TGTGCCAGCAGCCTGGGGACAGCCGCCAGCTATGGCTACACCTTC. It translates to CASSLGTAASYGYTF.

The genes are TRBV5-1 and TRBJ1-2, with D perhaps matching TRBD1 (6 bases). Germline V gene sequence: CDR1 SGHRS, CDR2 YFSETQ. V lost 2 bases and J lost 3, with 8 bases in between. This CDR3 spans 13 amino acids. CDR3 in DNA: TGCGCCAGCAGCTTCGAGGGGGACTATGGCTACACCTTC. Translated: CASSFEGDYGYTF.

The table lists this clone with a count of one. V gene TRBV7-2 combines with J gene TRBJ2-1; D is undetermined. The CDR3 covers 15 residues. V lost 2 bases and J 5 bases, leaving 13 bases between the germline ends. Germline CDR1 is SGHTA and CDR2 is FQGNSA. The CDR3 reads CASSLYPEINNEQFF. CDR3 bases: TGTGCCAGCAGCTTATACCCGGAGATAAACAATGAGCAGTTCTTC. The variable domain in full, with the rest retrieved from reference TRBV7-2 and TRBJ2-1, is GAGVSQSPSNKVTEKGKDVELRCDPISGHTALYWYRQSLGQGLEFLIYFQGNSAPDKSGLPSDRFSAERTGGSVSTLTIQRTQQEDSAVYLCASSLYPEINNEQFFGPGTRLTVL.

The chain joins TRBV9 to TRBJ1-3, with no clear D. The CDR3 runs to 13 residues. V lost 1 base, J lost 8 bases, and 10 bases lay in between. Germline lookup yields CDR1 SGDLS and CDR2 YYNGEE. The CDR3 loop is CASSVTPSDTIYF. As DNA, the CDR3 is TGTGCCAGCAGCGTAACCCCGTCGGACACCATATATTTT.

The chain couples TRBV18 to TRBJ1-2, with D possibly matching TRBD1 (5 bases). The ends were cut back, 0 bases at V and 0 bases at J, with 8 bases in the middle. CDR1 KGHSH and CDR2 LQKENI come from the germline V gene. The CDR3 extends over 15 amino acids. The CDR3 region is CASSPPTVTNYGYTF. DNA of the CDR3: TGTGCCAGCTCACCACCGACAGTTACTAACTATGGCTACACCTTC.

This chain uses TRBV21-1 with TRBJ1-3; no DNA check was done on the table's D call, TRBD1. TRBV21-1 is a documented pseudogene. The CDR3 totals 17 residues. The CDR3 nucleotides are TGTGCCAGCAGCAAACGCCGATTTACAGGGGGTTGGGGCACCATATATTTT. It codes for CASSKRRFTGGWGTIYF.

This clone has a single count. J is TRBJ1-2 and V is TRBV23-1, with 7 bases lining up with TRBD1. TRBV23-1 is an ORF; its function is uncertain. The CDR3 contains 18 residues. Trimming at V came to 0 bases and at J to 2 bases, leaving 12 bases not matched to a gene. The CDR3 sequence is CASSQSLPWDSMNYGYTF. The CDR3 DNA is TGCGCCAGCAGTCAATCGCTTCCTTGGGACAGCATGAACTATGGCTACACCTTC.

The chain combines TRBV15 with TRBJ1-1, with D uncertain. The length of the CDR3 is 13 residues. The V gene's germline CDR1 is LNHNV and CDR2 YYDKDF (reference sequence). The germline V and J ends were trimmed by 5 bases and 1 base, with 8 bases remaining between them. DNA for the CDR3: TGTGCCACCAGCGGCCAGAAGAACACTGAAGCTTTCTTT. It specifies CATSGQKNTEAFF.

CDR3 protein: CASSKETGNYEQYF. The CDR3 region has the DNA TGTGCCAGCAGCAAAGAAACCGGGAACTACGAGCAGTACTTC. This chain connects TRBV27 to TRBJ2-7, with a possible D match to TRBD2 (5 bases). CDR3 size: 14 residues. Germline V gene sequence: CDR1 MNHEY, CDR2 SMNVEV (reference sequence). Trimming took off 6 bases at V and 3 bases at J, with 15 bases between the two ends.

The CDR3 spells CASSPLGDTDTQYF. The DNA for the CDR3 is TGTGCCAGCAGCCCTCTGGGCGACACAGATACGCAGTATTTT. The chain links TRBV3-1 (or the pseudogene TRBV3-2) to TRBJ2-3; D call uncertain. Germline CDR1 and CDR2: LGHDT and YNNKEL (reference sequence). The CDR3 contains 14 residues. With 4 bases removed from V and 2 bases from J, the gap between germline ends came to 10 bases.

The CDR3 nucleotides are TGTGCCAGCAGCTTAGCGCCCGGAGCTCTGGCCACTGAAGCTTTCTTT. Translated, it gives CASSLAPGALATEAFF. The chain combines TRBV7-8 with TRBJ1-1; no definite D call. The germline gives CDR1 SGHVS, CDR2 FQNEAQ. Deletions cut 0 bases from V and 4 bases from J, with 15 bases between. The CDR3 consists of 16 residues.

This clone has just one count. The genes are TRBV7-9 and TRBJ2-1, with 8 bases fitting TRBD1. V gave up 3 bases and J gave up 8 bases; unmatched junction bases: 9. CDR3 length: 15 amino acids. From germline, CDR1 is SEHNR and CDR2 FQNEAQ (reference sequence). CDR3 sequence (DNA): TGTGCCAGCAGCTTTGGCCAGGGGGCCTTTTATGAGCAGTTCTTC. This gives the protein CASSFGQGAFYEQFF.

This clone came up once. V usage is TRBV5-1 and J usage is TRBJ2-7; perhaps TRBD1 as D (6 bases). Trimming stripped 0 bases from V and 2 bases from J, with 9 bases between. The CDR3 is 14 amino acids. Germline CDR1 is SGHRS and CDR2 is YFSETQ. The CDR3 DNA follows: TGCGCCAGCAGCTTGGTTGGACAGACCTACGAGCAGTACTTC. Amino acids: CASSLVGQTYEQYF.

The rearrangement joins TRBV11-1 to TRBJ2-7; tentatively, D is TRBD1 (6 bases). The V end lost 2 bases, the J end lost 2 bases, and 10 bases lay between the germline ends. There are 14 residues in the CDR3. Germline-derived CDR1 and CDR2 are SGHAT and FQDESV (reference sequence). In DNA, the CDR3 is TGTGCCAGCAGCTTAACGGCAGGGGCCTACGAGCAGTACTTC. Residues: CASSLTAGAYEQYF.

The chain carries TRBV7-8 and TRBJ2-1; 9 nucleotides align to TRBD2. The V gene end was trimmed by 1 base and the J gene end by 14 bases; junction bases not matched to a gene: 12. There are 15 residues in the CDR3. In germline, CDR1 is SGHVS, CDR2 FQNEAQ. The CDR3: CASSLGREAGGLKFF. DNA for the CDR3: TGTGCCAGCAGCTTAGGAAGGGAGGCGGGGGGGCTCAAGTTCTTC. The full variable domain, its missing parts supplied by reference TRBV7-8 and TRBJ2-1, is GAGVSQSPRYKVAKRGQDVALRCDPISGHVSLFWYQQALGQGPEFLTYFQNEAQLDKSGLPSDRFFAERPEGSVSTLKIQRTQQEDSAVYLCASSLGREAGGLKFFGPGTRLTVL.